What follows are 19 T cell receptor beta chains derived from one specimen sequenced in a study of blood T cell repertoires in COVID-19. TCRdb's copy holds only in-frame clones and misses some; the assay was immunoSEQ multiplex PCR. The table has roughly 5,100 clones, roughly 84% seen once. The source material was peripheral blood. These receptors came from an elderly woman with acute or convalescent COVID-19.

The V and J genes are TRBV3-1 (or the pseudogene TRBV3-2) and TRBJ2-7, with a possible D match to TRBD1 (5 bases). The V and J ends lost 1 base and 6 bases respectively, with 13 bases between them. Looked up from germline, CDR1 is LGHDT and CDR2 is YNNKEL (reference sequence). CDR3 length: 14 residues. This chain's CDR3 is CASSQAGRAGEQYF. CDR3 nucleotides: TGTGCCAGCAGCCAAGCGGGCAGGGCTGGCGAGCAGTACTTC.

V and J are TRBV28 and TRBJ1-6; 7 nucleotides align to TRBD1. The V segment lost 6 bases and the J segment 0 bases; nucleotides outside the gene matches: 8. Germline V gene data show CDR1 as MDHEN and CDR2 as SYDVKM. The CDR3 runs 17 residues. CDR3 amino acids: CASSIPDRSSYNSPLHF. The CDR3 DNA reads TGTGCCAGCAGCATACCGGACAGGAGCTCCTATAATTCACCCCTCCACTTT.

CDR3 amino acids: CASSFTSQETQYF. CDR3 sequence (DNA): TGTGCCAGCAGTTTCACTTCCCAAGAGACCCAGTACTTC. The chain carries TRBV12-3 or TRBV12-4 and TRBJ2-5, with unresolved D. The CDR3 runs to 13 residues. The V end was cut by 3 bases, the J end by 1 base, with 6 bases between.

CDR3: CASSLAPGTSGGEQYF. In nucleotides, the CDR3 is TGCGCCAGCAGCTTGGCCCCCGGGACTAGCGGGGGGGAGCAGTACTTC. The gene calls are TRBV5-1 and TRBJ2-7; 15 nucleotides align to TRBD2. Per the germline V gene, CDR1 is SGHRS and CDR2 is YFSETQ. V lost 0 bases to trimming and J lost 7 bases; unmatched junction nucleotides: 5. This CDR3 spans 16 amino acids.

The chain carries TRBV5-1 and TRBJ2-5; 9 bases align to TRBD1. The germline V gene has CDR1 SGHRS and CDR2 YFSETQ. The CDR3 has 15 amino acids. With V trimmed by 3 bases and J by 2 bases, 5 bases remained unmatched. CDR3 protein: CASSSGTGWQETQYF. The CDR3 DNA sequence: TGCGCCAGCAGCTCCGGGACAGGGTGGCAAGAGACCCAGTACTTC.

In DNA form, the CDR3 reads TGTGCCAGCAGTGTGACGGGGGGGCCGGGGGCAGATACGCAGTATTTT. Translation gives CASSVTGGPGADTQYF. The chain recombines TRBV2 with TRBJ2-3; the match to TRBD2 covers 8 bases. The CDR3 runs to 16 residues. With V trimmed by 4 bases and J by 4 bases, 10 bases remained unmatched. Germline CDR1 and CDR2: SNHLY and FYNNEI.

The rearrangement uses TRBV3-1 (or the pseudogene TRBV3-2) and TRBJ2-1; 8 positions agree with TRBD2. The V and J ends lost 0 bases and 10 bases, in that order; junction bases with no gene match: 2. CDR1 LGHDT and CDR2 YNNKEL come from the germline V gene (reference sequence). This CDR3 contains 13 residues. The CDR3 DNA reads TGTGCCAGCAGCCAAGACAGACTAGCGGAGCAGTTCTTC. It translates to CASSQDRLAEQFF.

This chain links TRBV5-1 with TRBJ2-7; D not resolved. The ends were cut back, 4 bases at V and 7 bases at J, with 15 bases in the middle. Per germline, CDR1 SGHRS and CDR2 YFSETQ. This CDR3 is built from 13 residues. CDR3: CASSPEPLLEQYF. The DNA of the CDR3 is TGCGCCAGCAGCCCCGAACCCCTTCTAGAGCAGTACTTC.

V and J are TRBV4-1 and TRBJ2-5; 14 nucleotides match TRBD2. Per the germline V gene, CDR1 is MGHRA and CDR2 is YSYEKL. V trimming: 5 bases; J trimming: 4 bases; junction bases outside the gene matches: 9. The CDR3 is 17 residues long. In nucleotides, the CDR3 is TGCGCCAGCAGCTCCGGGACTAGCGGGGGTGCGGGAGAGACCCAGTACTTC. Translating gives CASSSGTSGGAGETQYF.

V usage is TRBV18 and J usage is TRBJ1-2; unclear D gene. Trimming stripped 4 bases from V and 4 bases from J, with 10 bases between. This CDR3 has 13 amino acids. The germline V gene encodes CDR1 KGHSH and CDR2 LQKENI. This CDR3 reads CASSLEGSYGYTF. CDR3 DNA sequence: TGTGCCAGCTCACTCGAGGGCAGCTATGGCTACACCTTC. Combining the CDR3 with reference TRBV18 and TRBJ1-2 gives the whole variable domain NAGVMQNPRHLVRRRGQEARLRCSPMKGHSHVYWYRQLPEEGLKFMVYLQKENIIDESGMPKERFSAEFPKEGPSILRIQQVVRGDSAAYFCASSLEGSYGYTFGSGTRLTVV.

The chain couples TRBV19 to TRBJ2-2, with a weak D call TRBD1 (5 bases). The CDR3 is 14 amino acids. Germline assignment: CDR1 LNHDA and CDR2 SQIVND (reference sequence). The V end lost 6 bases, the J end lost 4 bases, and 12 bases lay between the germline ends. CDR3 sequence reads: CASRGHLGTGELFF. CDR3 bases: TGTGCCAGTAGAGGACACCTGGGCACCGGGGAGCTGTTTTTT.

CDR3 sequence: CASSTSGGAPTDTQYF. The DNA for the CDR3 is TGTGCCAGCAGTACTAGCGGGGGGGCTCCGACAGATACGCAGTATTTT. V and J are TRBV28 and TRBJ2-3, with TRBD2 identical over 13 bases. The CDR3 extends over 16 amino acids. Germline CDR1 is MDHEN and CDR2 is SYDVKM. Trimming took 5 bases from V and 3 from J; bases not matched to a gene: 5. Full variable domain (outside the CDR3, taken from reference TRBV28 and TRBJ2-3): DVKVTQSSRYLVKRTGEKVFLECVQDMDHENMFWYRQDPGLGLRLIYFSYDVKMKEKGDIPEGYSVSREKKERFSLILESASTNQTSMYLCASSTSGGAPTDTQYFGPGTRLTVL.

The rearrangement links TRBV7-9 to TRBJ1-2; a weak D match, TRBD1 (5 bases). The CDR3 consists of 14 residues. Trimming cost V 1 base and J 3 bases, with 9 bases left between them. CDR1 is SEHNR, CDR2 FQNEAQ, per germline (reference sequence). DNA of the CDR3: TGTGCCAGCAGCTTAGGGACATATGACTATGGCTACACCTTC. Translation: CASSLGTYDYGYTF.

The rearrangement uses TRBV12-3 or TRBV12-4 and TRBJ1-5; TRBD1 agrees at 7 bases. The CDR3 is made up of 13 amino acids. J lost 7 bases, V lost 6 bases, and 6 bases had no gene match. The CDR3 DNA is TGTGCCAGCAGCCGGGTACAGGGGCAGCCCCAGCATTTT. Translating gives CASSRVQGQPQHF.

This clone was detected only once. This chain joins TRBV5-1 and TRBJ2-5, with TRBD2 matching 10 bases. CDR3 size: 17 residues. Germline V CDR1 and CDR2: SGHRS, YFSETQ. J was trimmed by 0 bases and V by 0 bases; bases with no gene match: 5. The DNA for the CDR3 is TGCGCCAGCAGCTTGGGGCTAGCGGGGGCCAACCAAGAGACCCAGTACTTC. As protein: CASSLGLAGANQETQYF.

The CDR3 region is CASSYGVQETQYF. CDR3 nucleotide sequence: TGTGCCAGCAGCTACGGGGTCCAAGAGACCCAGTACTTC. The chain uses TRBV3-1 (or the pseudogene TRBV3-2) and TRBJ2-5, with D possibly matching TRBD2 (5 bases). This CDR3 comprises 13 residues. Per the germline V gene, CDR1 is LGHDT and CDR2 is YNNKEL (reference sequence). V lost 5 bases and J lost 1, with 8 bases in between.

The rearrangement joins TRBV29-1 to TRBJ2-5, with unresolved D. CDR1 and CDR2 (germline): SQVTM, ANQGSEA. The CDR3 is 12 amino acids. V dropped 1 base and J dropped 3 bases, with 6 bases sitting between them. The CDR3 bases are TGCAGCGTTGAAGGTGCGGAAGAGACCCAGTACTTC. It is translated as CSVEGAEETQYF.

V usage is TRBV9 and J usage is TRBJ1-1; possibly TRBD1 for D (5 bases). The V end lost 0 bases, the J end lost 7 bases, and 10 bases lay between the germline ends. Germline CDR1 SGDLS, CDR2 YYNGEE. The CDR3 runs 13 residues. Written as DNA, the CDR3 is TGTGCCAGCAGCGTAGCGCCCGGGGGTGAAGCTTTCTTT. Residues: CASSVAPGGEAFF.

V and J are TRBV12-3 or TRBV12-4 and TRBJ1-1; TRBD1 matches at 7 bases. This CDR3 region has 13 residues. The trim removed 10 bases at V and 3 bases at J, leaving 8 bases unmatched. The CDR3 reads CATRQGQDTEAFF. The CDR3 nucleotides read TGTGCCACCCGACAGGGTCAAGACACTGAAGCTTTCTTT.